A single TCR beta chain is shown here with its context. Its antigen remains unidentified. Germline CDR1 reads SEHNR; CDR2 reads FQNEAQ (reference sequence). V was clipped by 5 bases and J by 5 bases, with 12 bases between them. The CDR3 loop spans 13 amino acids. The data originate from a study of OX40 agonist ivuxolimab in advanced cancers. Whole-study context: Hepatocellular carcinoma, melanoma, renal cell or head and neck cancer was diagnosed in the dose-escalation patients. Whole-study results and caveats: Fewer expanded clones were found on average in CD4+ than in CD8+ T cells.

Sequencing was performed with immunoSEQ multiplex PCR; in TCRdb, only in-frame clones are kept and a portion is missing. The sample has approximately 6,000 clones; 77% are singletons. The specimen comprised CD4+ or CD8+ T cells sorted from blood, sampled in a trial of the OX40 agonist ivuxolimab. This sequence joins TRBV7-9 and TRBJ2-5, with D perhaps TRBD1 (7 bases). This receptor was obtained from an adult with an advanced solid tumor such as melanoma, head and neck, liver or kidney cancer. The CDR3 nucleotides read TGTGCCAGCAGCCAGGGGGGTTGGGAGACCCAGTACTTC. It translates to CASSQGGWETQYF.